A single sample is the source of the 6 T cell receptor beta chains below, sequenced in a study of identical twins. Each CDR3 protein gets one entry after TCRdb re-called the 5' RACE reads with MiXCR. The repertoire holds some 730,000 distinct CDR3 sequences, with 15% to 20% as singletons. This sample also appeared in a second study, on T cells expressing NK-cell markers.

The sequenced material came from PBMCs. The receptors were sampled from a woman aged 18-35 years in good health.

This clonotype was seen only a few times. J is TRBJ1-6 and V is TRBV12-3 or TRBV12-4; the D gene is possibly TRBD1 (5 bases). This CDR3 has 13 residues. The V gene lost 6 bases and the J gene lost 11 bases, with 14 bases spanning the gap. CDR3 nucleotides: TGTGCCAGCAGGATCCTTCCAGGGACACCCCTCCACTTT. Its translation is CASRILPGTPLHF.

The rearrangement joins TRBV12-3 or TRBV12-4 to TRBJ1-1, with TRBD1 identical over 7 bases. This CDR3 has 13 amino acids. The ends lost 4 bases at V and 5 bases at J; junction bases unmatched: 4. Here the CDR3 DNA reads TGTGCCAGCAGTTACAGGGGAGGGACTGAAGCTTTCTTT. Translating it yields CASSYRGGTEAFF.

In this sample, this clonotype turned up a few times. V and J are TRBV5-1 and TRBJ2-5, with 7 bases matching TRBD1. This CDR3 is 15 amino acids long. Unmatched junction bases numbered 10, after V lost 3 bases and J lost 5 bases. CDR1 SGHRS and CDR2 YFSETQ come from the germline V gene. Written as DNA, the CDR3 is TGCGCCAGCAGCTCTACCTATAGAGGGGGCGAGACCCAGTACTTC. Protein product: CASSSTYRGGETQYF.

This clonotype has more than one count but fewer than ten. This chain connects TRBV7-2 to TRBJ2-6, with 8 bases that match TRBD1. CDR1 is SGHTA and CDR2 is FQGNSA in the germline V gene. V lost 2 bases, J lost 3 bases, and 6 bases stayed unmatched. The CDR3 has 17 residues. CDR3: CASSLLPGGIGANVLTF. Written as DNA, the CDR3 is TGTGCCAGCAGCTTATTGCCAGGGGGCATTGGGGCCAACGTCCTGACTTTC. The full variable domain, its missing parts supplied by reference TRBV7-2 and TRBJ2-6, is GAGVSQSPSNKVTEKGKDVELRCDPISGHTALYWYRQSLGQGLEFLIYFQGNSAPDKSGLPSDRFSAERTGGSVSTLTIQRTQQEDSAVYLCASSLLPGGIGANVLTFGAGSRLTVL.

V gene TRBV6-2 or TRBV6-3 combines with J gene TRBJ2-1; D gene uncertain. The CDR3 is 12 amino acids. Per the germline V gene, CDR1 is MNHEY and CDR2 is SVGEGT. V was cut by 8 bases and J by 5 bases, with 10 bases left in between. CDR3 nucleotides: TGTGCCAGCGGGGAAATCAACAATGAGCAGTTCTTC. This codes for CASGEINNEQFF.

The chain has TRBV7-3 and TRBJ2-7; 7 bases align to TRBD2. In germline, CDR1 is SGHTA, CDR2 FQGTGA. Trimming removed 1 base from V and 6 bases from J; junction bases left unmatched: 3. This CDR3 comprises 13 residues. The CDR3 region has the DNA TGTGCCAGCAGCTTAAGGTGGGGGGGCGAGCAGTACTTC. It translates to CASSLRWGGEQYF.